By share, the clone carrying this T cell receptor beta chain counts as medium-sized. Noted treatment: PENTA 11 planned treatment interruption arm or continuous ART arm. Participants had taken at least three-drug ART for at least 24 weeks. V dropped 6 bases and J dropped 5 bases, with 15 bases sitting between them. CDR3 length: 14 amino acids. Germline V gene data show CDR1 as MNHEY and CDR2 as SMNVEV (reference sequence). This record belongs to a study of HIV-infected children after antiretroviral therapy interruption. On the study more broadly: Continuous-treatment samples came from weeks 0, 48 and 150.

RNA-based 3' RACE libraries used unique molecular identifiers. TCRdb reanalysed the 3' RACE reads using MiXCR and keeps one entry per CDR3 protein. This table has just over 4,000 distinct CDR3 sequences, about 5% appearing once. Source: CD45RO+ CD8+ T cells from PBMCs, pooled from several time points, taken from a donor given antiretroviral therapy, either interrupted or continuous. The subset was: memory CD8+ CD45RO+ CD45RA- T cells. The receptor was derived from a pool of human donors with HIV. V gene TRBV27 combines with J gene TRBJ2-3, with D possibly being TRBD1 (5 bases). In DNA, the CDR3 is TGTGCCAGCAGCCATCCGAAGGGGCAAGATACGCAGTATTTT. This translates into CASSHPKGQDTQYF.